The 20 T cell receptor beta chains below were found in one sample sequenced in a study of metastatic and nonmetastatic thyroid tumors. TCRdb called clones again from the PCR reads with MiXCR. Of roughly 25,000 clones listed, over 10% were seen once; the top ten hold around 5%. No patient had received any treatment before thyroid surgery. The sequencing input was blood. Receptor source: a female donor with papillary thyroid cancer or a benign thyroid nodule (not recorded which). Some clones in this sample may be carry-over from other donors' samples.

This clone was seen at least ten times. The chain is built from TRBV5-5 and TRBJ1-1; TRBD1 agrees at 9 bases. Germline loops: CDR1 SGHKS, CDR2 YYEKEE (reference sequence). J was trimmed by 5 bases and V by 4 bases; bases with no gene match: 6. This CDR3 region has 14 residues. Here the CDR3 DNA reads TGTGCCAGCAGCCCAACAGGGGGCCGGACTGAAGCTTTCTTT. It is translated as CASSPTGGRTEAFF.

In this sample, this clone turned up many times. In DNA, the CDR3 is TGTGCCAGCAGTTTTAGGAGGGGATATCACTACGAGCAGTACTTC. Translation: CASSFRRGYHYEQYF. The chain links TRBV28 to TRBJ2-7, with D maybe TRBD2 (6 bases). The CDR3 is 15 amino acids. V lost 3 bases and J 3 bases, leaving 15 bases between the germline ends. The germline gives CDR1 MDHEN, CDR2 SYDVKM.

This clone is labeled medium-sized. The CDR3 region has the DNA TGCGCCAGCAGCTTCACACTAGCGGGAGTTTACGAGCAGTACTTC. Translated, it gives CASSFTLAGVYEQYF. V gene TRBV5-1 combines with J gene TRBJ2-7; TRBD2 matches at 11 bases. The V gene end was trimmed by 2 bases and the J gene end by 4 bases; junction bases not matched to a gene: 5. The CDR3 contains 15 residues. Per germline, CDR1 SGHRS and CDR2 YFSETQ. Using reference TRBV5-1 and TRBJ2-7 for the parts outside the CDR3, the full variable domain is KAGVTQTPRYLIKTRGQQVTLSCSPISGHRSVSWYQQTPGQGLQFLFEYFSETQRNKGNFPGRFSGRQFSNSRSEMNVSTLELGDSALYLCASSFTLAGVYEQYFGPGTRLTVT.

The sample holds many counts of this clone. The CDR3 sequence: CASSLEYSGEQYF. For the CDR3, the DNA is TGTGCCAGCAGCTTAGAGTATAGCGGCGAGCAGTACTTC. The chain links TRBV7-9 to TRBJ2-7, with a weak D call TRBD2 (6 bases). The ends were cut back, 1 base at V and 6 bases at J, with 10 bases in the middle. Germline V gene lookup returns CDR1 SEHNR and CDR2 FQNEAQ (reference sequence). The CDR3 is made up of 13 amino acids.

This clone was seen ten or more times. V gene TRBV6-2 or TRBV6-3 combines with J gene TRBJ2-3; D possibly corresponds to TRBD1 (6 bases). Germline values: CDR1 MNHEY, CDR2 SVGEGT. This CDR3 has 16 amino acids. Trimming left V 6 bases short and J 1 base short, with 17 bases between. Written as DNA, the CDR3 is TGTGCCAGCAGCTATGTGGGGGCGCAGGGCACAGATACGCAGTATTTT. It encodes CASSYVGAQGTDTQYF.

This clone occurred many times. V gene TRBV19 combines with J gene TRBJ1-1, with a tentative D call TRBD1 (5 bases). CDR1 and CDR2 from the germline V gene are LNHDA and SQIVND (reference sequence). Trimming cost V 3 bases and J 1 base, with 9 bases left between them. This CDR3 has 14 amino acids. CDR3 in amino acids: CASSIGQGNTEAFF. In DNA form, the CDR3 reads TGTGCCAGTAGTATTGGCCAGGGGAACACTGAAGCTTTCTTT. Full variable domain (outside the CDR3, taken from reference TRBV19 and TRBJ1-1): DGGITQSPKYLFRKEGQNVTLSCEQNLNHDAMYWYRQDPGQGLRLIYYSQIVNDFQKGDIAEGYSVSREKKESFPLTVTSAQKNPTAFYLCASSIGQGNTEAFFGQGTRLTVV.

The chain carries TRBV30 and TRBJ2-7; possible D gene TRBD2, 7 bases. This CDR3 contains 12 residues. Trimming cost V 8 bases and J 4 bases, with 15 bases left between them. The germline gives CDR1 GTSNPN, CDR2 SVGIG (reference sequence). Here the CDR3 DNA reads TGTGCCGGCAGAGGGGGGGGGTACGAGCAGTACTTC. Translation gives CAGRGGGYEQYF.

At least ten counts were recorded for this clone. The rearrangement links TRBV6-1 to TRBJ2-1; TRBD2 matches at 8 bases. J gave up 3 bases and V 6 bases, and 7 bases lay outside the gene matches. The CDR3 has 15 amino acids. Germline V lookup: CDR1 MNHNS, CDR2 SASEGT. The CDR3 DNA reads as TGTGCCAGCAGGTATCTAGCGGGCGACTACAATGAGCAGTTCTTC. Translated: CASRYLAGDYNEQFF.

This clone was observed a single time. The chain joins TRBV7-8 to TRBJ1-5, with D possibly TRBD1 on 5 matching bases. This CDR3 comprises 15 residues. Germline V gene lookup returns CDR1 SGHVS and CDR2 FQNEAQ. V lost 2 bases and J lost 3, with 11 bases in between. The CDR3 DNA reads as TGTGCCAGCAGCTTACTTCCCAGGGACAATCAGCCCCAGCATTTT. It yields the protein CASSLLPRDNQPQHF.

This clone appeared many times. This chain links TRBV6-6 with TRBJ2-3; D is possibly TRBD2 (6 bases). Trimming shortened V by 6 bases and J by 1 base, and 23 bases separated the two germline ends. The CDR3 spans 18 residues. CDR1 and CDR2 (germline): MNHNY, SVGAGI (reference sequence). CDR3 residues: CASRPPDYGLLGTDTQYF. DNA for the CDR3: TGTGCCAGCAGGCCCCCGGACTATGGTTTGCTGGGCACAGATACGCAGTATTTT.

This clone has ten or more counts. The gene calls are TRBV27 and TRBJ1-5; D unresolved. Trimming left V 3 bases short and J 6 bases short, with 9 bases between. The germline gives CDR1 MNHEY, CDR2 SMNVEV (reference sequence). The CDR3 is 13 amino acids. The CDR3 DNA is TGTGCCAGCAGTTTGGGGTGGAGTCAGCCCCAGCATTTT. Translating gives CASSLGWSQPQHF.

This clone was detected ten times or more. The chain links TRBV2 to TRBJ2-1; 13 bases map to TRBD2. Germline loops: CDR1 SNHLY, CDR2 FYNNEI. Trimming took 6 bases from V and 0 from J; bases not matched to a gene: 2. CDR3 length: 16 amino acids. DNA for the CDR3: TGTGCCAGCAGCCGGACTAGCGGGAGCTCCTACAATGAGCAGTTCTTC. This encodes CASSRTSGSSYNEQFF.

This clone was found many times. The rearrangement links TRBV29-1 to TRBJ2-7; D might be TRBD1 (6 bases). The CDR3 is 15 amino acids. V was trimmed by 4 bases and J by 0 bases, leaving 16 bases between them. The V gene's germline CDR1 is SQVTM and CDR2 ANQGSEA. This CDR3 reads CSVGSSTGVSYEQYF. CDR3 bases: TGCAGCGTTGGATCTTCGACAGGCGTCTCCTACGAGCAGTACTTC.

This clone was seen ten or more times. The rearrangement uses TRBV28 and TRBJ1-1; no firm D call. Trimming took off 7 bases at V and 11 bases at J, with 23 bases between the two ends. CDR1 MDHEN and CDR2 SYDVKM come from the germline V gene. This CDR3 contains 14 residues. This CDR3 is CASTRLDRTVSAFF. In DNA form, the CDR3 reads TGTGCCAGCACTAGATTAGATCGGACGGTTTCTGCTTTCTTT.

In this sample, this clone turned up many times. This may be a read error, as it is one base from a much larger clone. V gene TRBV3-1 combines with J gene TRBJ2-1; 7 bases are shared with TRBD2. Germline CDR1 is LGHDT and CDR2 is YNNKEL (reference sequence). J was trimmed by 0 bases and V by 5 bases; bases with no gene match: 7. This CDR3 is 16 amino acids long. As DNA, the CDR3 is TGTGCCAGCAGCTTAATCGGCGGGAGCTCCTACAATGAGCAGTTCTTC. It is translated as CASSLIGGSSYNEQFF.

This clone was counted at least ten times. The V call is TRBV2, the J call TRBJ1-1; D is unresolved. The CDR3 has 15 residues. Germline CDR1 is SNHLY and CDR2 is FYNNEI. V lost 8 bases and J 3 bases, leaving 19 bases between the germline ends. The chain's CDR3 is CASSLGVRGDTEAFF. The CDR3 region has the DNA TGTGCCAGCTCGTTGGGCGTCCGCGGGGACACTGAAGCTTTCTTT.

This clone came up many times. V is TRBV27 and J is TRBJ2-1; 12 bases line up with TRBD2. CDR1 and CDR2 from the germline V gene are MNHEY and SMNVEV (reference sequence). J was trimmed by 6 bases and V by 2 bases; bases with no gene match: 2. This CDR3 has 15 amino acids. In nucleotides, the CDR3 is TGTGCCAGCAGTTTAATGACTAGCGGGGGCAATGAGCAGTTCTTC. It specifies CASSLMTSGGNEQFF.

Within the sample, this clone is medium-sized. The chain couples TRBV5-1 to TRBJ2-7; 12 positions agree with TRBD2. This CDR3 comprises 18 residues. CDR1 SGHRS and CDR2 YFSETQ come from the germline V gene. J gave up 4 bases and V 4 bases, and 15 bases lay outside the gene matches. The CDR3 here is CASSPTGTSGFRGYEQYF. In DNA, the CDR3 is TGCGCCAGCAGCCCGACAGGGACTAGCGGGTTCCGGGGGTACGAGCAGTACTTC.

In its sample, this clone was seen many times. CDR3 loop: CAPRAASYNEQFF. The CDR3 bases are TGTGCCCCCCGGGCGGCCTCCTACAATGAGCAGTTCTTC. This chain uses TRBV24-1 with TRBJ2-1; no clear D gene. The CDR3 totals 13 residues. Trimming took 12 bases from V and 0 from J, leaving 11 bases between them. Per the germline V gene, CDR1 is KGHDR and CDR2 is SFDVKD.

Of note for this clone: One base away lies a much larger clone, so this may be a sequencing read error. Distinct nucleotide sequences in the sample also encode this CDR3. V usage is TRBV3-1 and J usage is TRBJ2-1, with 7 bases aligning to TRBD2. The J segment lost 8 bases and the V segment lost 6 bases, leaving 7 bases of the junction unmatched. This CDR3 contains 13 residues. CDR1 is LGHDT and CDR2 is YNNKEL in the germline V gene (reference sequence). The CDR3 DNA reads TGTGCCAGCAGAGGGAGGGGAGTAGATGAGCAGTTCTTC. Translating gives CASRGRGVDEQFF.